This T cell receptor beta chain was identified in a study of shared T cell receptors in the human thymus. V trimming: 4 bases; J trimming: 6 bases; junction bases outside the gene matches: 9. Germline CDR1 reads MNHEY; CDR2 reads SVGAGI. The CDR3 contains 15 residues. Profiling relied on immunoSEQ multiplex PCR, and the TCRdb table lists in-frame clones only, not all of them. The repertoire holds 630,000 or so clones, with about 87% as singletons. The same sample was also studied in work on human thymus T cells. In that study: Overlap was high between thymic repertoires from unrelated individuals, as reported in related research.

This rearrangement joins TRBV6-5 to TRBJ2-4; 7 bases agree with TRBD1. Sequences were obtained from thymocytes. The receptor was derived from a boy under two years old with a congenital heart defect. CDR3 in amino acids: CASSSTGFVGNIQYF. CDR3 sequence (DNA): TGTGCCAGCAGTTCGACAGGGTTTGTCGGAAACATTCAGTACTTC.